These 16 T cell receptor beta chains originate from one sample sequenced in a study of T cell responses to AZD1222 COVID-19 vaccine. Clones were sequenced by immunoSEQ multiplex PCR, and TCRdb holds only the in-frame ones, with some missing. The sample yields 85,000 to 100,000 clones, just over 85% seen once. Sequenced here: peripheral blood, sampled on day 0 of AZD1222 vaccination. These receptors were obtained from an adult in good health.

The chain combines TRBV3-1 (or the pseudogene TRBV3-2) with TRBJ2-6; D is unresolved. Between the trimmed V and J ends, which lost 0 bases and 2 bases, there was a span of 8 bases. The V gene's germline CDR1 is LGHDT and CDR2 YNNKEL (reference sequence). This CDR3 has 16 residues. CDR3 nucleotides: TGTGCCAGCAGCCAAGATATAGGCGCTGGGGCCAACGTCCTGACTTTC. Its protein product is CASSQDIGAGANVLTF.

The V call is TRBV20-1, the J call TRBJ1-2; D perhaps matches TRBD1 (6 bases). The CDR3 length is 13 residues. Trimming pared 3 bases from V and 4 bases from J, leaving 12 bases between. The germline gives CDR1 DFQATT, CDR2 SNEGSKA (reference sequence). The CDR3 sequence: CSASTGTRYGYTF. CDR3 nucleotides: TGCAGTGCTAGTACAGGGACGCGCTATGGCTACACCTTC.

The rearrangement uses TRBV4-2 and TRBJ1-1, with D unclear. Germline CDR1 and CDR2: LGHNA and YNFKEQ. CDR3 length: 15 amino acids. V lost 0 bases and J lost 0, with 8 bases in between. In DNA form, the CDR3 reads TGTGCCAGCAGCCAAGATAGGAATATGAACACTGAAGCTTTCTTT. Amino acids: CASSQDRNMNTEAFF.

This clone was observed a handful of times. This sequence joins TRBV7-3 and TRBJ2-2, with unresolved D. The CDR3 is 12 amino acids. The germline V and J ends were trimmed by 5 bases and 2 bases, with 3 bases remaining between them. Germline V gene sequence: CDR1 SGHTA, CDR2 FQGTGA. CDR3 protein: CASSPNTGELFF. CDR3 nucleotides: TGTGCCAGCAGCCCAAACACCGGGGAGCTGTTTTTT.

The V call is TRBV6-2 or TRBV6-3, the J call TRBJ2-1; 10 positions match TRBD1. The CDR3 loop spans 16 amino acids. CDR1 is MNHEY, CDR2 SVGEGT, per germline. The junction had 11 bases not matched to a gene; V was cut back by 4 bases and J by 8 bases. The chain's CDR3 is CASSSPGQGKGDEQFF. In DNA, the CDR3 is TGTGCCAGCAGTTCCCCGGGACAGGGGAAAGGCGATGAGCAGTTCTTC.

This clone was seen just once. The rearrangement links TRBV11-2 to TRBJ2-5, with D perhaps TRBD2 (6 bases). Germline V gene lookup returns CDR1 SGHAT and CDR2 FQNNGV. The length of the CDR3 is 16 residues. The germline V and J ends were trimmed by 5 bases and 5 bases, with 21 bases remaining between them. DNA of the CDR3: TGTGCCAGCAGCGAGGGGACGATCAATCGGGGGGAGACCCAGTACTTC. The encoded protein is CASSEGTINRGETQYF.

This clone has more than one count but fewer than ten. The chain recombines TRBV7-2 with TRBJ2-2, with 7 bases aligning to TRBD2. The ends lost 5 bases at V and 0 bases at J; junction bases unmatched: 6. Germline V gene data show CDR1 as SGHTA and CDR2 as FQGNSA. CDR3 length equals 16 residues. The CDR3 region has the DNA TGTGCCAGCAGCCCCCAACTAGCGACGAACACCGGGGAGCTGTTTTTT. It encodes CASSPQLATNTGELFF. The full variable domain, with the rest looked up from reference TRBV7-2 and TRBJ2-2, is GAGVSQSPSNKVTEKGKDVELRCDPISGHTALYWYRQSLGQGLEFLIYFQGNSAPDKSGLPSDRFSAERTGGSVSTLTIQRTQQEDSAVYLCASSPQLATNTGELFFGEGSRLTVL.

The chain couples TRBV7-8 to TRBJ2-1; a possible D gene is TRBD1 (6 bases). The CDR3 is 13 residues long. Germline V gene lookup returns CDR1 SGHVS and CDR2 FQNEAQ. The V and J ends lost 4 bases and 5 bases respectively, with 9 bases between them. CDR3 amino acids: CASSSGQNNEQFF. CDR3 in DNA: TGTGCCAGCAGCTCTGGACAGAACAATGAGCAGTTCTTC.

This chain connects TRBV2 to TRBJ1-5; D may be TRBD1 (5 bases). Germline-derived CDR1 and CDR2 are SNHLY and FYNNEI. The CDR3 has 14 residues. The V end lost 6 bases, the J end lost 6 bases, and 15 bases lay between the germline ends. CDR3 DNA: TGTGCCAGCAGCCAGGGACCGACGAGTCAGCCCCAGCATTTT. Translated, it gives CASSQGPTSQPQHF.

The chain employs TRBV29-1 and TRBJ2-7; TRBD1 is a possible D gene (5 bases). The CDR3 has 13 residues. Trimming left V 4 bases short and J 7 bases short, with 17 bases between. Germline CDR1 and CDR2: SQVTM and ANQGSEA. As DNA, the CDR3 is TGCAGCGTTGTGAAAGGGGCCTCGGAAGAGCAGTACTTC. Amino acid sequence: CSVVKGASEEQYF.

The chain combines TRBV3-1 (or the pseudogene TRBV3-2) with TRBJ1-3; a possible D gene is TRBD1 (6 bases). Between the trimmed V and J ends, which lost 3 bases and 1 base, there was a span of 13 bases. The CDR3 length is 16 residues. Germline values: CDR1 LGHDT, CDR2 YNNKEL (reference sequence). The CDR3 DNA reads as TGTGCCAGCAGCCATGGGGGGCGGACTTCTGGAAACACCATATATTTT. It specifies CASSHGGRTSGNTIYF.

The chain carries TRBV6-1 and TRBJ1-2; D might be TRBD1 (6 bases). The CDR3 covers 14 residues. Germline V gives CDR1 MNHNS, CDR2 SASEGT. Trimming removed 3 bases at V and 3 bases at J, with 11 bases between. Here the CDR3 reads CASSDRGIYYGYTF. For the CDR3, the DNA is TGTGCCAGCAGTGACAGGGGTATATACTATGGCTACACCTTC.

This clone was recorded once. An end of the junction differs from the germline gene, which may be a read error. The CDR3 is CASSPRGAAGNTIYF. The DNA of the CDR3 is TGTGCCAGCTCCCCACGGGGGGCTGCTGGAAACACCATATATTTT. The V gene is TRBV18, the J gene TRBJ1-3; possibly TRBD1 for D (6 bases). Germline values: CDR1 KGHSH, CDR2 LQKENI. The CDR3 length is 15 residues.

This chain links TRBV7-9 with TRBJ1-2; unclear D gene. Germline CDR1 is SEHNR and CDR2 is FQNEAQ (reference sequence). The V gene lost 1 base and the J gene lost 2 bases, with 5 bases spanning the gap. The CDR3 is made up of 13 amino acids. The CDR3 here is CASSLVENYGYTF. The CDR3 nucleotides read TGTGCCAGCAGCTTAGTGGAAAACTATGGCTACACCTTC.

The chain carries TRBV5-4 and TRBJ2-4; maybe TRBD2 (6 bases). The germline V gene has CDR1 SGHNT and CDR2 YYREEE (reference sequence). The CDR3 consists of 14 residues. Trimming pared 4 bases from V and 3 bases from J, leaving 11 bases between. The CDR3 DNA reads TGTGCCAGCAGCGGCGGGATCGACAAAAACATTCAGTACTTC. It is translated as CASSGGIDKNIQYF. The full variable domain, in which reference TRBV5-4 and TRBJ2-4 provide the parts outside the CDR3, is ETGVTQSPTHLIKTRGQQVTLRCSSQSGHNTVSWYQQALGQGPQFIFQYYREEENGRGNFPPRFSGLQFPNYSSELNVNALELDDSALYLCASSGGIDKNIQYFGAGTRLSVL.

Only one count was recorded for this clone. The CDR3 protein is CASGLAVNYEQYF. The DNA for the CDR3 is TGTGCCAGTGGACTAGCGGTTAACTACGAGCAGTACTTC. This rearrangement joins TRBV6-5 to TRBJ2-7; 10 nucleotides align to TRBD2. The germline V gene has CDR1 MNHEY and CDR2 SVGAGI. V was pared by 9 bases and J by 3 bases, with 5 bases of the junction left unmatched. This CDR3 spans 13 amino acids.